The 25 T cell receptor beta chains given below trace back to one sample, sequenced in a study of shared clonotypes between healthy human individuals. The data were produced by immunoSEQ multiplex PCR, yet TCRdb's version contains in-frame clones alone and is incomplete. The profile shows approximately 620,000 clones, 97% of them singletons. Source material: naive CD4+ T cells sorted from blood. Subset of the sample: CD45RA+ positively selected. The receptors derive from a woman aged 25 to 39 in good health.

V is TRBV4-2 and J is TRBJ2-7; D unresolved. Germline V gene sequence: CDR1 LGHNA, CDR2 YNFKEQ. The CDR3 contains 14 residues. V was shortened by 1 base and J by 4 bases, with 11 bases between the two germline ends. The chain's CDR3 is CASSQVAEGYEQYF. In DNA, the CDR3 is TGTGCCAGCAGCCAAGTCGCAGAAGGGTACGAGCAGTACTTC.

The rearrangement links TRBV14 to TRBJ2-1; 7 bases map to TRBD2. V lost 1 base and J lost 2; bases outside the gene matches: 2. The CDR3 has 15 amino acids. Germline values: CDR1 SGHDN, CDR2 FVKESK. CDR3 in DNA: TGTGCCAGCAGCCAAGGCGGGAGTGCCTACAATGAGCAGTTCTTC. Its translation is CASSQGGSAYNEQFF.

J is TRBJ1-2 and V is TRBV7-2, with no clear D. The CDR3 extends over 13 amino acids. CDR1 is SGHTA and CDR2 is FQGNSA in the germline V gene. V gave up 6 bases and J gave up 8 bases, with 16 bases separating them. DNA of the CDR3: TGTGCCAGCAGTCCGACGATACTGGGGGGCTACACCTTC. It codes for CASSPTILGGYTF.

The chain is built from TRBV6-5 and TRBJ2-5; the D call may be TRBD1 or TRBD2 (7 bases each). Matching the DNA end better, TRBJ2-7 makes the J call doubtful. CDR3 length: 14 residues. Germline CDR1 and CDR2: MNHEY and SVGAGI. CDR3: CASSWDSGMYEQYF. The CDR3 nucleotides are TGTGCCAGCAGTTGGGACAGCGGGATGTACGAGCAGTACTTC.

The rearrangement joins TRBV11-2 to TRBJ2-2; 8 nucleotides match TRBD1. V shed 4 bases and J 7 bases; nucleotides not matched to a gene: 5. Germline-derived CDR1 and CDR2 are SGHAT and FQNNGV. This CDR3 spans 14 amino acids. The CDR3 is CASSSQGAYGELFF. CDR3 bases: TGTGCCAGCAGCTCCCAGGGGGCTTACGGGGAGCTGTTTTTT.

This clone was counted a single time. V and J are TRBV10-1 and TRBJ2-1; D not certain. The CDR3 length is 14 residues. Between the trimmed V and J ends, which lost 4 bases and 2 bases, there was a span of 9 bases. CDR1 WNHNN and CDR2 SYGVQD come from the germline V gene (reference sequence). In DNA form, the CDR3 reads TGCGCCAGCAGTGGAGGAGCCACCTACAATGAGCAGTTCTTC. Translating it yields CASSGGATYNEQFF.

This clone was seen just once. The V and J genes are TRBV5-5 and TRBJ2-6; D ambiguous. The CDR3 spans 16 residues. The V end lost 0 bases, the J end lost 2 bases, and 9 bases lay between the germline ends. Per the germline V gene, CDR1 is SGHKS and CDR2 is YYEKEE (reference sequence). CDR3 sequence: CASSLGVGTGANVLTF. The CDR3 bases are TGTGCCAGCAGCTTGGGGGTGGGCACTGGGGCCAACGTCCTGACTTTC. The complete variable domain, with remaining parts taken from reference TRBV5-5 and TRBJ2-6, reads DAGVTQSPTHLIKTRGQQVTLRCSPISGHKSVSWYQQVLGQGPQFIFQYYEKEERGRGNFPDRFSARQFPNYSSELNVNALLLGDSALYLCASSLGVGTGANVLTFGAGSRLTVL.

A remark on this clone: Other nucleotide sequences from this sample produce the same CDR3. CDR3 nucleotides: TGTGCCAGCAGTTTATCAGGGTACGGCTACACCTTC. It specifies CASSLSGYGYTF. V usage is TRBV28 and J usage is TRBJ1-2; a weak D match, TRBD1 (5 bases). V was shortened by 1 base and J by 8 bases, with 8 bases between the two germline ends. The CDR3 spans 12 residues. Germline lookup yields CDR1 MDHEN and CDR2 SYDVKM.

In DNA form, the CDR3 reads TGTGCCAGCAGGGGGCGAAACACCGGGGAGCTGTTTTTT. Translation: CASRGRNTGELFF. V usage is TRBV6-1 and J usage is TRBJ2-2; D might be TRBD1 (5 bases). V shed 6 bases and J shed 2 bases, with 7 bases lying between them. The CDR3 is 13 amino acids. CDR1 is MNHNS, CDR2 SASEGT, per germline.

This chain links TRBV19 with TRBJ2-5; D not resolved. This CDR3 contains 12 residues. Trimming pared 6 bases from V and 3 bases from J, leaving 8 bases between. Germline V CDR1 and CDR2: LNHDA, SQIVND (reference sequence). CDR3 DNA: TGTGCCAGTAGCGGGTCTGAAGAGACCCAGTACTTC. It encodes CASSGSEETQYF. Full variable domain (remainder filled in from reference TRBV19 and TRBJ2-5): DGGITQSPKYLFRKEGQNVTLSCEQNLNHDAMYWYRQDPGQGLRLIYYSQIVNDFQKGDIAEGYSVSREKKESFPLTVTSAQKNPTAFYLCASSGSEETQYFGPGTRLLVL.

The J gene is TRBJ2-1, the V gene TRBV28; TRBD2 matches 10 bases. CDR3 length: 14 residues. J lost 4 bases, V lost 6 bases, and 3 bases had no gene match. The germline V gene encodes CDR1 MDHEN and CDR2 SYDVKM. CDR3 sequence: CASRPSGGYNEQFF. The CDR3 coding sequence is TGTGCCAGCAGACCTAGCGGGGGTTACAATGAGCAGTTCTTC.

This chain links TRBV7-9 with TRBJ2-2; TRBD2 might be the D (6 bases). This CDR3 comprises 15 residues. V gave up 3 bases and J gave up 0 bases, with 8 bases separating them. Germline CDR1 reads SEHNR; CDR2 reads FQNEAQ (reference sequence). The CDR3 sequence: CASSLGGTNTGELFF. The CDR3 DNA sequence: TGTGCCAGCAGCTTGGGGGGAACGAACACCGGGGAGCTGTTTTTT.

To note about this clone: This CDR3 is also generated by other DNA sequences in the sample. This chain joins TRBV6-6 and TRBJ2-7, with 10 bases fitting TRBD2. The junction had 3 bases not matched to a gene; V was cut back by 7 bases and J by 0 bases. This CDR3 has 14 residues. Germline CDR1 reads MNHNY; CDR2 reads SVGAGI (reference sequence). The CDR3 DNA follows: TGTGCCAGCACCTTAGCGGGAGGCTCCTACGAGCAGTACTTC. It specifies CASTLAGGSYEQYF.

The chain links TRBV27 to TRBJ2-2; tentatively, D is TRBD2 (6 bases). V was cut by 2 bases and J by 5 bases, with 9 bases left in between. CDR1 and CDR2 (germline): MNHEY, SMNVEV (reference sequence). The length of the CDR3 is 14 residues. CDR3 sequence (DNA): TGTGCCAGCAGTTTAAGTGGGGGGACCGGGGAGCTGTTTTTT. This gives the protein CASSLSGGTGELFF.

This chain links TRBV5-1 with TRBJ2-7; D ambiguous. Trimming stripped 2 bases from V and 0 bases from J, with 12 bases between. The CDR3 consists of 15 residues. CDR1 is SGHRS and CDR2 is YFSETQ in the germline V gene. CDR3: CASSLGGKHSYEQYF. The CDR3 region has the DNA TGCGCCAGCAGCTTAGGTGGGAAACACTCCTACGAGCAGTACTTC.

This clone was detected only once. The CDR3 bases are TGTGCCATCAGTGAAGGGGAAGGCAATCAGCCCCAGCATTTT. Encoded protein: CAISEGEGNQPQHF. This chain connects TRBV10-3 to TRBJ1-5; D is possibly TRBD1 (5 bases). The CDR3 consists of 14 residues. V lost 3 bases and J lost 2, with 8 bases in between. CDR1 is ENHRY and CDR2 is SYGVKD in the germline V gene.

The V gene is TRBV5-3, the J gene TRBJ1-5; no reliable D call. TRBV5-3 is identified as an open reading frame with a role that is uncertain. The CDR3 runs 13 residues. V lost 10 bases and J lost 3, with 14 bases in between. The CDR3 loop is CAGKKGNNQPQHF. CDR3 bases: TGTGCCGGTAAAAAAGGTAACAATCAGCCCCAGCATTTT.

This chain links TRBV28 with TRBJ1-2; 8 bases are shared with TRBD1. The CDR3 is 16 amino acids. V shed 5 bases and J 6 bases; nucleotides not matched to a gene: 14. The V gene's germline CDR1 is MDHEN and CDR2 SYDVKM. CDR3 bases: TGTGCCAGCAGTACCCCCCTCCAGGGGGCCAGAGATGGCTACACCTTC. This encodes CASSTPLQGARDGYTF.

CDR3 sequence reads: CASSHEKGWPQHF. In DNA, the CDR3 is TGCGCCAGCAGCCACGAAAAGGGGTGGCCCCAGCATTTT. The chain has TRBV4-1 and TRBJ1-5; a weak D match, TRBD1 (5 bases). This CDR3 spans 13 amino acids. Trimming cost V 3 bases and J 9 bases, with 12 bases left between them. Germline assignment: CDR1 MGHRA and CDR2 YSYEKL.

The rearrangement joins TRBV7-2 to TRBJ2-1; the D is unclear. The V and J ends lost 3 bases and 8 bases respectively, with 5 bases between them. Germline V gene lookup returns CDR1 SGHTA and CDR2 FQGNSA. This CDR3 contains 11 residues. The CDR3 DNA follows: TGTGCCAGCAGCTTGGAATATGAGCAGTTCTTC. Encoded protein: CASSLEYEQFF.

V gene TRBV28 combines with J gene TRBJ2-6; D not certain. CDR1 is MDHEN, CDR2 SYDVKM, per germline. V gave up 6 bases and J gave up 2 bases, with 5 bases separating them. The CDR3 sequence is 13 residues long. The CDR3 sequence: CASRETGANVLTF. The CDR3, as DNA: TGTGCCAGCAGGGAGACTGGGGCCAACGTCCTGACTTTC.

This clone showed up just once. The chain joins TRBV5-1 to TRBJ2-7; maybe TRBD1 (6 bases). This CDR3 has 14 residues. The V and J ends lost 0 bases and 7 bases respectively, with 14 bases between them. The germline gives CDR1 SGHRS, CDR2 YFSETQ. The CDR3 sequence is CASSLDRVLSEQYF. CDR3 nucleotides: TGCGCCAGCAGCTTGGACAGGGTCCTCTCTGAGCAGTACTTC.

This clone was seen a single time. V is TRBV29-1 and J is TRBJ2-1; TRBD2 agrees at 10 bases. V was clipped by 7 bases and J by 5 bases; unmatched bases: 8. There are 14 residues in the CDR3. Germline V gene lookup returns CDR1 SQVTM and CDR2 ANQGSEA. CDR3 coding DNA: TGCAGCGAGGGCGGTCTAGCGGGAGACAATGAGCAGTTCTTC. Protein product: CSEGGLAGDNEQFF.

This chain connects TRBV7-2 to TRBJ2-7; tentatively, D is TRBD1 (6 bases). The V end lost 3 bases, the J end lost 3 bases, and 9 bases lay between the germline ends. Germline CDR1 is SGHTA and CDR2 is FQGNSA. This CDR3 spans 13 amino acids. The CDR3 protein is CASSLNRDYEQYF. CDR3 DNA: TGTGCCAGCAGCTTGAACAGGGACTACGAGCAGTACTTC.

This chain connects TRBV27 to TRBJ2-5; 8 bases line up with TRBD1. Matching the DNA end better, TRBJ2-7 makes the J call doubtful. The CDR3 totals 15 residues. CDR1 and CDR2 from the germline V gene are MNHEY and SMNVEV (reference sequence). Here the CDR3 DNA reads TGTGCCAGCAGTTCGCGGACAGGGAAAGCCTACGAGCAGTACTTC. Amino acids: CASSSRTGKAYEQYF.